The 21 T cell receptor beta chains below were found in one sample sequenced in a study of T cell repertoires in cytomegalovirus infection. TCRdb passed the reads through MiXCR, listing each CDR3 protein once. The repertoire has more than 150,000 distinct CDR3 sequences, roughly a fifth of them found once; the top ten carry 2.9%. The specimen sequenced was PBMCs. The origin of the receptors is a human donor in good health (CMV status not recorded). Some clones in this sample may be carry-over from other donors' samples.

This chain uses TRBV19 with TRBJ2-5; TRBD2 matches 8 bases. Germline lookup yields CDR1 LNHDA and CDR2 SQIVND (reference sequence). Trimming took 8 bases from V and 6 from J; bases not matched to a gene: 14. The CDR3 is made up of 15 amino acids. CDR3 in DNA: TGTGCCAGTCAAGTCAGCGGGAGCCAGGGGAAGACCCAGTACTTC. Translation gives CASQVSGSQGKTQYF.

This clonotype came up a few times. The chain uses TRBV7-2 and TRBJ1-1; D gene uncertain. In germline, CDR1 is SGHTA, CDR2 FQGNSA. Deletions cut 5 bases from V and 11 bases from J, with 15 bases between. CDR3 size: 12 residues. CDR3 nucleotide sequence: TGTGCCAGCAGCGCGGGCCGGCCGGCGGCTTTCTTT. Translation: CASSAGRPAAFF.

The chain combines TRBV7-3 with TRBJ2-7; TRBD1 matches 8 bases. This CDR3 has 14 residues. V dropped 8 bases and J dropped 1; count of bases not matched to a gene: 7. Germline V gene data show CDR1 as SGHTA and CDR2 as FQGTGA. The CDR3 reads CASRQYRGSYEQYF. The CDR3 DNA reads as TGTGCCAGCCGCCAATACAGGGGGTCCTACGAGCAGTACTTC.

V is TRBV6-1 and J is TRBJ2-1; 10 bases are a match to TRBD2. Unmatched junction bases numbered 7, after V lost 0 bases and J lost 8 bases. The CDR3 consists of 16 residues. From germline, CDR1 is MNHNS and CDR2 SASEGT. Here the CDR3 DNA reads TGTGCCAGCAGTGAAGCCAGCGGGAGGGCCATGTATGAGCAGTTCTTC. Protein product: CASSEASGRAMYEQFF.

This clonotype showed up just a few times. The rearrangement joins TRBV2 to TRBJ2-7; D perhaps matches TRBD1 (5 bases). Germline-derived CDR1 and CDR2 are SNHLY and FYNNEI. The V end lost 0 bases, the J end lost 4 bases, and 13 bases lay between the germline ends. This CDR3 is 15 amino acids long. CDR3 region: CASSEAEGVGYEQYF. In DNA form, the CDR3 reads TGTGCCAGCAGTGAAGCGGAAGGGGTTGGTTACGAGCAGTACTTC.

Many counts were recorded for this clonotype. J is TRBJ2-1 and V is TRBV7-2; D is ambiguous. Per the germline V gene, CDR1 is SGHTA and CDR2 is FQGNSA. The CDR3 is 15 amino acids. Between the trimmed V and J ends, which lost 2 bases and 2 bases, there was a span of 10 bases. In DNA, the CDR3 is TGTGCCAGCAGCTTACACCCTGAGACCTACAATGAGCAGTTCTTC. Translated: CASSLHPETYNEQFF.

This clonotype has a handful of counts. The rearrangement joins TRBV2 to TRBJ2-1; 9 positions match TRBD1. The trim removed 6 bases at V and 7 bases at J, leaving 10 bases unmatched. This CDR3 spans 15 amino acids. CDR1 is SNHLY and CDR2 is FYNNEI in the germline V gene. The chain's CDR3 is CASRMDRGSGNEQFF. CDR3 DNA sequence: TGTGCCAGCAGGATGGACAGGGGATCGGGTAATGAGCAGTTCTTC. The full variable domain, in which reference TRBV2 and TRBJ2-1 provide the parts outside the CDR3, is EPEVTQTPSHQVTQMGQEVILRCVPISNHLYFYWYRQILGQKVEFLVSFYNNEISEKSEIFDDQFSVERPDGSNFTLKIRSTKLEDSAMYFCASRMDRGSGNEQFFGPGTRLTVL.

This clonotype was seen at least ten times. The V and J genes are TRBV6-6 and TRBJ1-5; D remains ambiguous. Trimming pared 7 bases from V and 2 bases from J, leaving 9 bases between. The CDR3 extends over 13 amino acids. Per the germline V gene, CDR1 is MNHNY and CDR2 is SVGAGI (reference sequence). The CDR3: CASTFGGNQPQHF. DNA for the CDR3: TGTGCCAGCACCTTTGGGGGCAATCAGCCCCAGCATTTT.

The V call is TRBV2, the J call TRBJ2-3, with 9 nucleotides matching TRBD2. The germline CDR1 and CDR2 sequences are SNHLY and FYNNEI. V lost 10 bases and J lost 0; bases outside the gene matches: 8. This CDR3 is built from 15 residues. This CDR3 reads CATSPSGTSTDTQYF. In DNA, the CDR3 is TGTGCCACCTCTCCTAGCGGGACAAGCACAGATACGCAGTATTTT.

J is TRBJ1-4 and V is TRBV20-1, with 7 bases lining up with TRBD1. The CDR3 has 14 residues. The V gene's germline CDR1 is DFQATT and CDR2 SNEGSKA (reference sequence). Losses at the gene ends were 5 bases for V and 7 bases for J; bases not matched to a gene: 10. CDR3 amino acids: CSAPDRQGGEKLFF. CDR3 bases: TGCAGTGCTCCCGATAGACAGGGTGGTGAAAAACTGTTTTTT.

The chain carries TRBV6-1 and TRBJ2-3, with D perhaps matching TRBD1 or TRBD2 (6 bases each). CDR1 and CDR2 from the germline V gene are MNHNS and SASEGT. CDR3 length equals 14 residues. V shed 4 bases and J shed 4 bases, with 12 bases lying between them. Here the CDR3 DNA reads TGTGCCAGCAGTGGGGCCGGGGGCGCAGATACGCAGTATTTT. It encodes CASSGAGGADTQYF.

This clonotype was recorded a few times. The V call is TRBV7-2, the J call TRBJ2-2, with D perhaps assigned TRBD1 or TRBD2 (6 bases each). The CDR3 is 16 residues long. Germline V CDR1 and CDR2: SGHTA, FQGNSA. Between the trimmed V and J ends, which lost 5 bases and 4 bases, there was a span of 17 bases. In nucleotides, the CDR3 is TGTGCCAGCAGCGCTAAAGGGGGGAGGACCACCGGGGAGCTGTTTTTT. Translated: CASSAKGGRTTGELFF.

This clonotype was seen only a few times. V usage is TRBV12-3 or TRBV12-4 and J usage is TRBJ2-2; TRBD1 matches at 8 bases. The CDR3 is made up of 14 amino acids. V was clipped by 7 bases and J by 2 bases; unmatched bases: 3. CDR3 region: CASIGQGNTGELFF. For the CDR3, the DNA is TGTGCCAGCATCGGACAGGGCAACACCGGGGAGCTGTTTTTT.

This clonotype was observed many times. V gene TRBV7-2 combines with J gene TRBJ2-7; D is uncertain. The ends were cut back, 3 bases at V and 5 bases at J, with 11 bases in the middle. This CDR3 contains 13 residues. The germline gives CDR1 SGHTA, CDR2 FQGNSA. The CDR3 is CASSFVPLDEQYF. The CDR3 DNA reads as TGTGCCAGCAGCTTCGTCCCCCTGGACGAGCAGTACTTC. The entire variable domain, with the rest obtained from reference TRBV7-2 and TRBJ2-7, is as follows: GAGVSQSPSNKVTEKGKDVELRCDPISGHTALYWYRQSLGQGLEFLIYFQGNSAPDKSGLPSDRFSAERTGGSVSTLTIQRTQQEDSAVYLCASSFVPLDEQYFGPGTRLTVT.

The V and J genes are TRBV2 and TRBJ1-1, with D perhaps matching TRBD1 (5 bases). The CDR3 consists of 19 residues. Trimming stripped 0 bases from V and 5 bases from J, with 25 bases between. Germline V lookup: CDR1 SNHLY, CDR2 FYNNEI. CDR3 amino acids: CASSEAVWRFAGKGTEAFF. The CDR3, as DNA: TGTGCCAGCAGTGAAGCGGTATGGAGGTTTGCAGGGAAGGGAACTGAAGCTTTCTTT.

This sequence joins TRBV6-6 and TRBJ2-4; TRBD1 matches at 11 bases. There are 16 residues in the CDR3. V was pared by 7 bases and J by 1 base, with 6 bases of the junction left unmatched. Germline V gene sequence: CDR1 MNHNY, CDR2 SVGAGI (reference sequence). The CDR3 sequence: CASIIGQGAAKNIQYF. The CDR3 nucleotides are TGTGCCAGCATCATCGGACAGGGGGCGGCCAAAAACATTCAGTACTTC.

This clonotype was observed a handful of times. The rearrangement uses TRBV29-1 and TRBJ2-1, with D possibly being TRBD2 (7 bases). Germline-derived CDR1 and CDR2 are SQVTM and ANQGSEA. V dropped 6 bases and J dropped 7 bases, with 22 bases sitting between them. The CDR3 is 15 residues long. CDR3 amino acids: CSVGAGVGIGNEQFF. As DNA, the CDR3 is TGCAGCGTGGGGGCGGGAGTAGGTATTGGGAATGAGCAGTTCTTC.

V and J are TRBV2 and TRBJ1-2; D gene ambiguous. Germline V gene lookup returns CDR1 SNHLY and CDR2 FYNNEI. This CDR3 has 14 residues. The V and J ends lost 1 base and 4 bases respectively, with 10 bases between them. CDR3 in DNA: TGTGCCAGCAGTGAAGTAATGACCGCCTATGGCTACACCTTC. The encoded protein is CASSEVMTAYGYTF. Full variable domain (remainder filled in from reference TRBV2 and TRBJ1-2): EPEVTQTPSHQVTQMGQEVILRCVPISNHLYFYWYRQILGQKVEFLVSFYNNEISEKSEIFDDQFSVERPDGSNFTLKIRSTKLEDSAMYFCASSEVMTAYGYTFGSGTRLTVV.

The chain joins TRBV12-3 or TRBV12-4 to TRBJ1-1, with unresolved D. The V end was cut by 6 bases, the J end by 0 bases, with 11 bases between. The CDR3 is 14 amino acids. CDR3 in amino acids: CASSRPTLNTEAFF. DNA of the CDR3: TGTGCCAGCAGCCGTCCAACACTGAACACTGAAGCTTTCTTT.

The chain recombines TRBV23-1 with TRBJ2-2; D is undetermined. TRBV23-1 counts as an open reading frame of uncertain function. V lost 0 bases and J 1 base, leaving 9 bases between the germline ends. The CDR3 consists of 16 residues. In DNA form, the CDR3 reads TGCGCCAGCAGTCAATCGTCCAGAGAGAACACCGGGGAGCTGTTTTTT. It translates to CASSQSSRENTGELFF.

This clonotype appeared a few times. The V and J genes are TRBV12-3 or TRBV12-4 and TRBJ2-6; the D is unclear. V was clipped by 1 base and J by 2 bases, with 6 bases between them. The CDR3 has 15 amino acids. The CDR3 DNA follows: TGTGCCAGCAGTTTAGGCTTAACTGGGGCCAACGTCCTGACTTTC. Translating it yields CASSLGLTGANVLTF.